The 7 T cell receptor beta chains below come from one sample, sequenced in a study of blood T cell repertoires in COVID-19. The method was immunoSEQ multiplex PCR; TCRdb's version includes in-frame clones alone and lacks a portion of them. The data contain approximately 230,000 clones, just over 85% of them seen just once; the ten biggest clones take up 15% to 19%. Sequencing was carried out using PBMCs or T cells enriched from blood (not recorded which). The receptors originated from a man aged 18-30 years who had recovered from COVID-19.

CDR3 region: CSASLTSGATDTQYF. Here the CDR3 DNA reads TGCAGTGCTAGTTTAACTAGCGGGGCCACAGATACGCAGTATTTT. The chain employs TRBV20-1 and TRBJ2-3; 10 nucleotides align to TRBD2. The CDR3 is made up of 15 amino acids. The germline gives CDR1 DFQATT, CDR2 SNEGSKA (reference sequence). V was pared by 3 bases and J by 2 bases, with 5 bases of the junction left unmatched.

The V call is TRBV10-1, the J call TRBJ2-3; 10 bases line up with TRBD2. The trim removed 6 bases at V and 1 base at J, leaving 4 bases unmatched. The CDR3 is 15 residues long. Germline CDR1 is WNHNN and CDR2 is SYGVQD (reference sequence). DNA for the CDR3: TGCGCCAGCAGCCATACTAGCGGGGGCACAGATACGCAGTATTTT. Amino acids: CASSHTSGGTDTQYF.

The chain's CDR3 is CASRGNRGQYETQYF. DNA for the CDR3: TGTGCCAGCAGGGGAAACAGGGGGCAGTACGAGACCCAGTACTTC. The V and J genes are TRBV2 and TRBJ2-5; TRBD1 matches 9 bases. The CDR3 length is 15 residues. Per germline, CDR1 SNHLY and CDR2 FYNNEI. The trim removed 6 bases at V and 5 bases at J, leaving 10 bases unmatched.

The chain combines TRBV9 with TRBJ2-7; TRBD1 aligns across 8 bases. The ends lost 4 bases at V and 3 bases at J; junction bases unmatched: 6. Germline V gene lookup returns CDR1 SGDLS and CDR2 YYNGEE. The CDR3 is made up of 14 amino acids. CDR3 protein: CASSLGQGDYEQYF. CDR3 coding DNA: TGTGCCAGCAGCCTAGGACAGGGAGACTACGAGCAGTACTTC.

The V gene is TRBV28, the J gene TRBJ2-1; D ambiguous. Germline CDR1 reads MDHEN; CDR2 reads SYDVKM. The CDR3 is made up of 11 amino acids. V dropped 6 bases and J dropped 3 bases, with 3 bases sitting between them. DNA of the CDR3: TGTGCCAGCAGCCTCTACAATGAGCAGTTCTTC. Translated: CASSLYNEQFF.

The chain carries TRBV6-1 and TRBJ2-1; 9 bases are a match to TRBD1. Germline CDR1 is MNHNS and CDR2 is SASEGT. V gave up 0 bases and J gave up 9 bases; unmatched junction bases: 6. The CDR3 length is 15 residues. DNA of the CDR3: TGTGCCAGCAGTGAAGCGGGACAGGGCGGGGGTGAGCAGTTCTTC. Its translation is CASSEAGQGGGEQFF.

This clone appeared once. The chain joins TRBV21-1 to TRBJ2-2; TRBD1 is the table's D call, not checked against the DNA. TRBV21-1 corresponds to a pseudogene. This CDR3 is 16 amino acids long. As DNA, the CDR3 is TGTGCCAGCAACCTCCTTGGACAGTCTCAAACCGGGGAGCTGTTTTTT. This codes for CASNLLGQSQTGELFF.